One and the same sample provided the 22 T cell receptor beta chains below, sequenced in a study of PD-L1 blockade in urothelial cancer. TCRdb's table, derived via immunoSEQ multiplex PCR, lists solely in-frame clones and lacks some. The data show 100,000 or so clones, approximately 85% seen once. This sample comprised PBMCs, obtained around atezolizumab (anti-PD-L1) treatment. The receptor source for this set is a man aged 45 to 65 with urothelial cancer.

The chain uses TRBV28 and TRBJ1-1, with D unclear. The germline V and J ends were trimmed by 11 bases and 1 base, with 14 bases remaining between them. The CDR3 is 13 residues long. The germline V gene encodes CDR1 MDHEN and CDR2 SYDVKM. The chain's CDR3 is CAGGGWGNTEAFF. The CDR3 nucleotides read TGTGCCGGAGGCGGATGGGGGAACACTGAAGCTTTCTTT.

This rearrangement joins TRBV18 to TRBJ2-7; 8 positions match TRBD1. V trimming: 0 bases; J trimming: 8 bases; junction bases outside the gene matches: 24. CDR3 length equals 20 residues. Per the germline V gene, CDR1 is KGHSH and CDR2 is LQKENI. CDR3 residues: CASSPPNPARRGQAPTKQYF. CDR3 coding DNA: TGTGCCAGCTCACCACCGAACCCCGCTAGAAGGGGACAGGCACCTACGAAGCAGTACTTC.

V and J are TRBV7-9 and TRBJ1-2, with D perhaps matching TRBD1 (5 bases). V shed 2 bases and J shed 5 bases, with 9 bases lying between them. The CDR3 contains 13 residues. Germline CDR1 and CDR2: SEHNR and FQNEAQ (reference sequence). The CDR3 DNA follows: TGTGCCAGCAGCTTAATGACAGCTTATGGCTACACCTTC. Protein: CASSLMTAYGYTF.

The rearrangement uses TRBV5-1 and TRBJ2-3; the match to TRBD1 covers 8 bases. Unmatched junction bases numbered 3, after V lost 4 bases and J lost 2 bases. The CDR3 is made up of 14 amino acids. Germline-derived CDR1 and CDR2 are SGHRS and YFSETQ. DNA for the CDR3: TGCGCCAGCAGCCCGGGACAGGACACAGATACGCAGTATTTT. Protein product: CASSPGQDTDTQYF.

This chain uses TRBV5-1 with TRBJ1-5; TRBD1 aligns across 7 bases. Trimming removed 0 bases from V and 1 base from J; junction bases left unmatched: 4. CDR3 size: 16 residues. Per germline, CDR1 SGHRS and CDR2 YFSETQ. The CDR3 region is CASSLGAGGSNQPQHF. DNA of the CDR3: TGCGCCAGCAGCTTGGGTGCAGGGGGAAGCAATCAGCCCCAGCATTTT.

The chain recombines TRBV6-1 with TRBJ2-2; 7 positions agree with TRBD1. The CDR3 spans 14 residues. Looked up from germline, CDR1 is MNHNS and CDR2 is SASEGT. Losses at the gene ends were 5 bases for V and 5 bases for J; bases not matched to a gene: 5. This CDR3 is CASSTGTETGELFF. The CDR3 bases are TGTGCCAGCAGTACCGGGACAGAAACCGGGGAGCTGTTTTTT.

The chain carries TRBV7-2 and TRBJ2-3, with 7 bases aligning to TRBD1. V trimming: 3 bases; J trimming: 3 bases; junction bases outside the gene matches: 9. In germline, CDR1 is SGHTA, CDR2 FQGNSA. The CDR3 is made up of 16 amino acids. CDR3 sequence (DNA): TGTGCCAGCAGCTTCCGTGGGGACAGCCCGACAGATACGCAGTATTTT. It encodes CASSFRGDSPTDTQYF.

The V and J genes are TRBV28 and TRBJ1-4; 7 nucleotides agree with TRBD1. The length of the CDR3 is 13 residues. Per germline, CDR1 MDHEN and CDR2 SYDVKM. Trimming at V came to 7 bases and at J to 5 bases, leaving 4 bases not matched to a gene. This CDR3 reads CASKGGLNEKLFF. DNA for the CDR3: TGTGCCAGCAAAGGGGGCTTAAATGAAAAACTGTTTTTT.

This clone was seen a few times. The CDR3 is CASSFTRAGELFF. In DNA, the CDR3 is TGTGCCAGCAGCTTTACTCGGGCCGGGGAGCTGTTTTTT. The V and J genes are TRBV11-3 and TRBJ2-2; D remains unclear. V lost 3 bases and J lost 6, with 8 bases in between. This CDR3 comprises 13 residues. Germline assignment: CDR1 SGHNT and CDR2 YENEEA.

The CDR3 region has the DNA TGCGCCAGCAGCCCGGAAGGGGGCTCTGGGGCCAACGTCCTGACTTTC. Protein product: CASSPEGGSGANVLTF. V is TRBV4-1 and J is TRBJ2-6, with D maybe TRBD1 (6 bases). The V gene's germline CDR1 is MGHRA and CDR2 YSYEKL. V lost 4 bases and J lost 0, with 10 bases in between. CDR3 length equals 16 residues.

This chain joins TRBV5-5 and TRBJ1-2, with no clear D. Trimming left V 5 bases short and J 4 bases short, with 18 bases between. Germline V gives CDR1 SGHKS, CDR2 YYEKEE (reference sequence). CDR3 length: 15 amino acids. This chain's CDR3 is CASRSTYSASYGYTF. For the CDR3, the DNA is TGTGCCAGCAGATCTACTTACAGTGCCTCCTATGGCTACACCTTC.

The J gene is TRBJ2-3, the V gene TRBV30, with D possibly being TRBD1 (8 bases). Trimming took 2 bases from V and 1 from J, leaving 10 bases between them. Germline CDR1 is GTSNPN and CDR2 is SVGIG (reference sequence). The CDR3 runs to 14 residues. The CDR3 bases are TGTGCCTGGAGTACAGGGGGGGGCACAGATACGCAGTATTTT. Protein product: CAWSTGGGTDTQYF.

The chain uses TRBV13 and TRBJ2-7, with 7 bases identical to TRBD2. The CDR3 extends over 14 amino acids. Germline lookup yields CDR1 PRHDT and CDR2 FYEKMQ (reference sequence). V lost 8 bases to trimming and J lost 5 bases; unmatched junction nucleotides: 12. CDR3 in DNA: TGTGCCAGCCGGTTGGGCGGGAGTTCCCACGAGCAGTACTTC. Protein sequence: CASRLGGSSHEQYF.

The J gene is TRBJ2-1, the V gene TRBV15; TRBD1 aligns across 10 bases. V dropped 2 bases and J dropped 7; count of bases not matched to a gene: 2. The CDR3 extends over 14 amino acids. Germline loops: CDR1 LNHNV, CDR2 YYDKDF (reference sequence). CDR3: CATSRKGQGNEQFF. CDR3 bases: TGTGCCACCAGCAGAAAGGGACAGGGGAATGAGCAGTTCTTC. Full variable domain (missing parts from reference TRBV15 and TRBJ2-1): DAMVIQNPRYQVTQFGKPVTLSCSQTLNHNVMYWYQQKSSQAPKLLFHYYDKDFNNEADTPDNFQSRRPNTSFCFLDIRSPGLGDTAMYLCATSRKGQGNEQFFGPGTRLTVL.

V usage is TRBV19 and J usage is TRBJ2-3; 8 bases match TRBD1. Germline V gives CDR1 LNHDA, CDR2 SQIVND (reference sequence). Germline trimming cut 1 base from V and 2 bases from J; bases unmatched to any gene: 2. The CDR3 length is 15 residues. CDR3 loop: CASSIGTGNTDTQYF. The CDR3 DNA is TGTGCCAGTAGTATAGGGACAGGGAACACAGATACGCAGTATTTT.

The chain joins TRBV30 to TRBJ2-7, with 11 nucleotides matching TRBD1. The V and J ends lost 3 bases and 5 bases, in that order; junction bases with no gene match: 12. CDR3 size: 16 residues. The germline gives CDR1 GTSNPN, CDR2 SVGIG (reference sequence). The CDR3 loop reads CAWSPKRDRGFNEQYF. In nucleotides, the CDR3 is TGTGCCTGGAGCCCTAAACGGGACAGGGGGTTCAACGAGCAGTACTTC.

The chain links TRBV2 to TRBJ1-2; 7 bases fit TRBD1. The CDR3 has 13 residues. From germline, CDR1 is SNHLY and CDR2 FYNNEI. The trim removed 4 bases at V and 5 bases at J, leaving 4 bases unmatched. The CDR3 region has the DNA TGTGCCAGCAGTGTGACAGGGAAGTATGGCTACACCTTC. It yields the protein CASSVTGKYGYTF.

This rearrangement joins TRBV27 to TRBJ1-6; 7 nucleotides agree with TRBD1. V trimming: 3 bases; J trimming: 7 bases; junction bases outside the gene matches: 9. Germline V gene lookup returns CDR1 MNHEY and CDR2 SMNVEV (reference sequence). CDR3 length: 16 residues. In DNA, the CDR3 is TGTGCCAGCAGTTTCGCCCCCGGGACAGAAAATTCACCCCTCCACTTT. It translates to CASSFAPGTENSPLHF.

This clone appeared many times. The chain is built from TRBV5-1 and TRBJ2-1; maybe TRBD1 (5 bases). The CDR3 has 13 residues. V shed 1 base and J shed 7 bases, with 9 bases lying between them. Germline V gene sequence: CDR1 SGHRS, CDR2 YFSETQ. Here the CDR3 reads CASSLTRVNEQFF. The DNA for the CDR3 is TGCGCCAGCAGCTTGACCAGGGTGAATGAGCAGTTCTTC.

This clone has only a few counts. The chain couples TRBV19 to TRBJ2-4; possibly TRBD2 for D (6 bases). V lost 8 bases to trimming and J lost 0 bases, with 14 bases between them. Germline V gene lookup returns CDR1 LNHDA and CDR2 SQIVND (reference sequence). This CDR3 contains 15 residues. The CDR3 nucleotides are TGTGCCAGTGGGGATAGCGGACTAGCCAAAAACATTCAGTACTTC. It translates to CASGDSGLAKNIQYF. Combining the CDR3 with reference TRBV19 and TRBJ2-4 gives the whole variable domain DGGITQSPKYLFRKEGQNVTLSCEQNLNHDAMYWYRQDPGQGLRLIYYSQIVNDFQKGDIAEGYSVSREKKESFPLTVTSAQKNPTAFYLCASGDSGLAKNIQYFGAGTRLSVL.

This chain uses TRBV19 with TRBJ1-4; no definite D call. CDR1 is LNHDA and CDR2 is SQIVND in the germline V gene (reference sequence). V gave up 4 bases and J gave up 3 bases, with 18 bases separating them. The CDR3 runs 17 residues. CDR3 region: CASSSYTRGRSNEKLFF. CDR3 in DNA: TGTGCCAGTAGTAGCTACACCCGAGGGAGATCTAATGAAAAACTGTTTTTT.

This CDR3 is CAWGGQAQETQYF. In nucleotides, the CDR3 is TGTGCCTGGGGCGGACAGGCCCAAGAGACCCAGTACTTC. The genes are TRBV30 and TRBJ2-5, with 7 bases that match TRBD1. The CDR3 is made up of 13 amino acids. Trimming took 5 bases from V and 1 from J; bases not matched to a gene: 4. The V gene's germline CDR1 is GTSNPN and CDR2 SVGIG (reference sequence).